These 16 T cell receptor beta chains came from one sample sequenced in a study of cytomegalovirus exposure and HLA in healthy donors. Both 60 Vbeta primers and 13 Jbeta primers went into the PCR. The protocol was immunoSEQ multiplex PCR, while the TCRdb copy is restricted to in-frame clones and leaves out a portion. Of 150,000 to 200,000 clones in the sample, about 80% were seen once. The sequenced sample was PBMCs. The source of these receptors is a middle-aged woman in good health and CMV-seronegative.

The chain couples TRBV7-2 to TRBJ2-1, with D tentatively TRBD2 (5 bases). The germline V gene has CDR1 SGHTA and CDR2 FQGNSA. Trimming left V 5 bases short and J 7 bases short, with 9 bases between. The CDR3 length is 12 residues. The CDR3 reads CASSEGVNEQFF. CDR3 nucleotides: TGTGCCAGCAGCGAGGGAGTAAATGAGCAGTTCTTC.

This sequence joins TRBV9 and TRBJ2-5, with 9 positions matching TRBD2. Germline V CDR1 and CDR2: SGDLS, YYNGEE. The CDR3 is 15 residues long. The trim removed 5 bases at V and 2 bases at J, leaving 7 bases unmatched. The chain's CDR3 is CASRSLAGPQETQYF. CDR3 bases: TGTGCCAGCAGAAGCCTAGCGGGGCCGCAAGAGACCCAGTACTTC.

As concerns this clone: The germline gene is not matched at one end of the junction; a read error may be the cause. V is TRBV18 and J is TRBJ1-4; the match to TRBD1 covers 9 bases. The CDR3 contains 14 residues. CDR1 KGHSH and CDR2 LQKENI come from the germline V gene. The DNA for the CDR3 is TGTGCCAGCTCAACGGGACAGGGTAATGAAAAGCTGTTTTTT. Its translation: CASSTGQGNEKLFF.

V and J are TRBV6-1 and TRBJ1-1; TRBD1 aligns across 7 bases. Germline values: CDR1 MNHNS, CDR2 SASEGT. V gave up 4 bases and J gave up 1 base; unmatched junction bases: 3. The CDR3 consists of 14 residues. The CDR3 sequence: CASSAGQPNTEAFF. Here the CDR3 DNA reads TGTGCCAGCAGTGCGGGACAGCCGAACACTGAAGCTTTCTTT.

CDR3 sequence: CASSELAGLDEAFF. The CDR3 nucleotides are TGTGCCAGCAGTGAACTTGCAGGGCTCGATGAAGCTTTCTTT. The chain joins TRBV6-5 to TRBJ1-1; D is possibly TRBD1 (5 bases). The CDR3 is made up of 14 amino acids. Germline-derived CDR1 and CDR2 are MNHEY and SVGAGI. V was clipped by 5 bases and J by 7 bases, with 17 bases between them.

The CDR3 DNA reads TGTGCCTGGAGTGGGCAGGGTGATGGCTACACCTTC. Its translation is CAWSGQGDGYTF. This sequence joins TRBV30 and TRBJ1-2; a possible D gene is TRBD1 (5 bases). V gave up 1 base and J gave up 6 bases, with 9 bases separating them. Germline-derived CDR1 and CDR2 are GTSNPN and SVGIG (reference sequence). The CDR3 loop spans 12 amino acids.

The chain carries TRBV6-6 and TRBJ1-2, with D maybe TRBD1 (6 bases). Germline V gene data show CDR1 as MNHNY and CDR2 as SVGAGI (reference sequence). The CDR3 contains 16 residues. Trimming cost V 4 bases and J 4 bases, with 19 bases left between them. CDR3 nucleotide sequence: TGTGCCAGCAGTTTCCTCCAGGGGCGGGCCGGCTATGGCTACACCTTC. Translated, it gives CASSFLQGRAGYGYTF.

The chain has TRBV27 and TRBJ2-1; 7 positions match TRBD1. This CDR3 is 14 amino acids long. V gave up 0 bases and J gave up 7 bases; unmatched junction bases: 3. Germline V CDR1 and CDR2: MNHEY, SMNVEV (reference sequence). The CDR3 DNA reads as TGTGCCAGCAGTTTATCACGACAGGGAAATGAGCAGTTCTTC. The encoded protein is CASSLSRQGNEQFF.

About this clone: The junction differs from germline at one of its ends, possibly a read error. V usage is TRBV18 and J usage is TRBJ2-2; 8 bases line up with TRBD2. CDR3 length: 14 residues. Germline assignment: CDR1 KGHSH and CDR2 LQKENI. The DNA of the CDR3 is TGTGCCAGCTCACGGGGACTAGACATCGGGGAACTGTTTTTT. Its protein is CASSRGLDIGELFF. Together with reference TRBV18 and TRBJ2-2, the CDR3 gives the full variable domain: NAGVMQNPRHLVRRRGQEARLRCSPMKGHSHVYWYRQLPEEGLKFMVYLQKENIIDESGMPKERFSAEFPKEGPSILRIQQVVRGDSAAYFCASSRGLDIGELFFGEGSRLTVL.

J is TRBJ2-3 and V is TRBV5-6; the match to TRBD2 covers 12 bases. This CDR3 has 17 residues. Germline loops: CDR1 SGHDT, CDR2 YYEEEE. Germline trimming cut 0 bases from V and 3 bases from J; bases unmatched to any gene: 5. CDR3: CASSLATSGSRTDTQYF. CDR3 sequence (DNA): TGTGCCAGCAGCTTGGCGACTAGCGGGAGTCGGACAGATACGCAGTATTTT.

Only a few counts were recorded for this clone. This chain connects TRBV19 to TRBJ2-2, with 9 bases lining up with TRBD1. This CDR3 region has 14 residues. J lost 7 bases, V lost 9 bases, and 9 bases had no gene match. Germline V lookup: CDR1 LNHDA, CDR2 SQIVND (reference sequence). The CDR3 bases are TGTGCCAGCGCCGGGACAGGGAGGATCGGGGAGCTGTTTTTT. Protein sequence: CASAGTGRIGELFF.

The rearrangement joins TRBV7-3 to TRBJ2-5; D gene ambiguous. CDR3 length: 15 residues. Germline CDR1 is SGHTA and CDR2 is FQGTGA. V was shortened by 2 bases and J by 2 bases, with 12 bases between the two germline ends. DNA for the CDR3: TGTGCCAGCAGCTTAGACTCTAATGATCAAGAGACCCAGTACTTC. This encodes CASSLDSNDQETQYF.

The chain carries TRBV4-3 and TRBJ1-1; D is unresolved. Germline CDR1 reads LGHNA; CDR2 reads YSLEER. Trimming stripped 0 bases from V and 4 bases from J, with 12 bases between. The CDR3 is made up of 15 amino acids. The CDR3 coding sequence is TGCGCCAGCAGCCAAGATGAGGATGCGGTCACTGAAGCTTTCTTT. This encodes CASSQDEDAVTEAFF.

The chain recombines TRBV25-1 with TRBJ2-3; the match to TRBD2 covers 10 bases. The CDR3 is 16 amino acids. The V and J ends lost 3 bases and 2 bases, in that order; junction bases with no gene match: 5. The germline V gene has CDR1 MGHDK and CDR2 SYGVNS. The CDR3 DNA reads as TGTGCCAGCAGTGACACTAGCGGGACCCTCACAGATACGCAGTATTTT. It codes for CASSDTSGTLTDTQYF.

J is TRBJ2-1 and V is TRBV27; D is ambiguous. Trimming took off 5 bases at V and 7 bases at J, with 6 bases between the two ends. Germline V gene sequence: CDR1 MNHEY, CDR2 SMNVEV (reference sequence). The CDR3 spans 11 residues. The CDR3 protein is CASSGRNEQFF. In DNA, the CDR3 is TGTGCCAGCAGTGGCAGAAATGAGCAGTTCTTC.

J is TRBJ1-5 and V is TRBV7-2; a weak D match, TRBD1 (5 bases). The CDR3 contains 15 residues. V was trimmed by 0 bases and J by 6 bases, leaving 12 bases between them. The germline V gene encodes CDR1 SGHTA and CDR2 FQGNSA. The chain's CDR3 is CASSLAQGRGQPQHF. The CDR3 bases are TGTGCCAGCAGCTTAGCCCAGGGAAGGGGTCAGCCCCAGCATTTT.